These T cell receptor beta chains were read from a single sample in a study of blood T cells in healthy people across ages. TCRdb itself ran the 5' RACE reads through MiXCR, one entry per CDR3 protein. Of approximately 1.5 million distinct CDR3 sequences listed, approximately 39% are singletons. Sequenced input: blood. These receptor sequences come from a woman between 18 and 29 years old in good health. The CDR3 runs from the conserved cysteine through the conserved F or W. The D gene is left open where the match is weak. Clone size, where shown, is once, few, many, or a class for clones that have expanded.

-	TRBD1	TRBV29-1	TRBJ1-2	TGCAGCGTCAGGGGGCCGGATGGCTACACCTTC	CSVRGPDGYTF
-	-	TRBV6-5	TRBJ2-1	TGTGCCAGCAGCTTACCCGCAGTTACCGGCGCCAATGAGCAGTTCTTC	CASSLPAVTGANEQFF
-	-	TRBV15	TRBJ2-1	TGTGCCACCAGGGGCATCATAACCCACAATGAGCAGTTCTTC	CATRGIITHNEQFF
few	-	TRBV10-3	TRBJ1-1	TGTGCCATCAGTGACTATCCCGGGCGCACTGAAGCTTTCTTT	CAISDYPGRTEAFF
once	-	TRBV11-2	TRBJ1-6	TGTGCCAGCAGCTTAGATTTCTGGGGGGTCGGTTCACCCCTCCACTTT	CASSLDFWGVGSPLHF
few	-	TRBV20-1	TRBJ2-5	TGCAGTGCCCGCAAAGACAGTTACCAAGAGACCCAGTACTTC	CSARKDSYQETQYF
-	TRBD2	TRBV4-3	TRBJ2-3	TGCGCCAGCAGCCAAGATACTCCACTAGCGGGAGGCCTCGGTGGCACAGATACGCAGTATTTT	CASSQDTPLAGGLGGTDTQYF
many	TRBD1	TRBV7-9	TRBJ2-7	TGTGCCAGCAGCTCACAGGGGAACGAGCAGTACTTC	CASSSQGNEQYF
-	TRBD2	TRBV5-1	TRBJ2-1	TGCGCCAGCAGCTGGGGACTAGCGGGGGGATTCACCTACAATGAGCAGTTCTTC	CASSWGLAGGFTYNEQFF
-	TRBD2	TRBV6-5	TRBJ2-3	TGTGCCAGCACGAGAGTAGCGGCGGGAGGGGCGGATACGCAGTATTTT	CASTRVAAGGADTQYF
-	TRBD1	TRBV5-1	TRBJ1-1	TGCGCCAGCAGCGGATGGGACAGTGGGAACACTGAAGCTTTCTTT	CASSGWDSGNTEAFF
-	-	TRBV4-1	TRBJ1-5	TGCGCCAGCAGCCAAGAAGGGGGTACAGGTCAGCCCCAGCATTTT	CASSQEGGTGQPQHF
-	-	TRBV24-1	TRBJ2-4	TGTGCCACCAGTGATTCACGGGCGGGTCTAGCCAAAAACATTCAGTACTTC	CATSDSRAGLAKNIQYF
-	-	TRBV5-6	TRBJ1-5	TGTGCCAGCAGCTCCCGGGTCAACCGATGGGGGCCCCAGCATTTT	CASSSRVNRWGPQHF
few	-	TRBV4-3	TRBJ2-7	TGCGCCAGCAGCCAAGTCGGCGGTCGTTTCTACAATGAGCAGTACTTC	CASSQVGGRFYNEQYF